This T cell receptor beta chain was documented in a study of T cells in localized non-small cell lung cancer. General study results and limits: Across samples, adjacent lung featured a median roughly 62 of the top 100 tumor clones. The tumor had only one region sequenced, so heterogeneity remains possible.

The length of the CDR3 is 13 residues. Germline V gene lookup returns CDR1 SGHNT and CDR2 YENEEA. Trimming took off 5 bases at V and 7 bases at J, with 12 bases between the two ends. This clone was counted between two and nine times. Its antigen is unidentified. TCRdb keeps only in-frame clones here, not all; method: immunoSEQ multiplex PCR. The repertoire holds tens of thousands of clones, with roughly 77% as singletons. The V and J genes are TRBV11-3 and TRBJ2-1; D is undetermined. The origin of this receptor is a woman aged 35-70 years with stage II squamous cell lung carcinoma. This material consisted of PBMCs, taken before any cancer treatment. CDR3 nucleotides: TGTGCCAGCAGCGTTAGCTATAGTAATGAGCAGTTCTTC. Encoded protein: CASSVSYSNEQFF.